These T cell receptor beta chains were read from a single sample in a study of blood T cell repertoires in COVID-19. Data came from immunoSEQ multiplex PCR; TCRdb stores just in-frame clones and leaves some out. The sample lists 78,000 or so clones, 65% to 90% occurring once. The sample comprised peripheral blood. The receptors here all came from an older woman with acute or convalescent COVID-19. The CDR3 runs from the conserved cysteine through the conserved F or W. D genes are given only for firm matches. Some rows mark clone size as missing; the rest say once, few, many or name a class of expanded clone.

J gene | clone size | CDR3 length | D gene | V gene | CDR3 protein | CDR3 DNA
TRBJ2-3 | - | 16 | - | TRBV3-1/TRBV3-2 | CASSQDRRGTEDTQYF | TGTGCCAGCAGCCAAGACAGGAGAGGGACTGAGGATACGCAGTATTTT
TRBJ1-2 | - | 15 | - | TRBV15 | CATSRDLGAGNGYTF | TGTGCCACCAGCAGAGATTTAGGCGCGGGTAATGGCTACACCTTC
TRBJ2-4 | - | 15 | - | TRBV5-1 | CASSLSAQGGNIQYF | TGCGCCAGCAGCTTGTCAGCCCAGGGTGGCAACATTCAGTACTTC
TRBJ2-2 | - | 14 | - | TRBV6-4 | CASSERENPGELFF | TGTGCCAGCAGTGAGCGGGAAAATCCCGGGGAGCTGTTTTTT
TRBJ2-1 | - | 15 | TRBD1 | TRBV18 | CASSPPSIVGTEFFF | TGTGCCAGCTCACCACCTAGTATTGTCGGGACAGAATTTTTCTTC
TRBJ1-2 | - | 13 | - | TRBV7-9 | CASSSDTGYGYTF | TGTGCCAGCAGCTCGGACACGGGCTATGGCTACACCTTC
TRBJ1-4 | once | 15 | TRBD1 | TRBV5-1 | CASSQGQGGNEKLFF | TGCGCCAGCAGCCAAGGACAGGGAGGTAATGAAAAACTGTTTTTT
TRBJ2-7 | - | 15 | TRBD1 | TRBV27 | CASSLSDRGTYEQYF | TGTGCCAGCAGTTTATCCGACAGGGGTACCTACGAGCAGTACTTC
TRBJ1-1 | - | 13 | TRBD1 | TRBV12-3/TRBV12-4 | CASRHFTRGEAFF | TGTGCCAGCAGACACTTCACCAGGGGGGAAGCTTTCTTT
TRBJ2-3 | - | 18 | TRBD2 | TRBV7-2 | CASSLGTSGTRWADTQYF | TGTGCCAGCAGCTTGGGGACTAGCGGTACCCGGTGGGCAGATACGCAGTATTTT
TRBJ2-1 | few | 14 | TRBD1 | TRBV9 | CASSPRTGVYEQFF | TGTGCCAGCAGCCCCAGGACAGGGGTGTATGAGCAGTTCTTC
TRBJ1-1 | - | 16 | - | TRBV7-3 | CASSLTRARGNTEAFF | TGTGCCAGCAGCTTAACGAGGGCCAGGGGGAACACTGAAGCTTTCTTT
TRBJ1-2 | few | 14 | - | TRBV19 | CASSQTGTPYGYTF | TGTGCCAGTAGTCAAACCGGGACACCTTATGGCTACACCTTC
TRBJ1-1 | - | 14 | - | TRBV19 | CASSIAQGFTEAFF | TGTGCCAGTAGTATAGCCCAGGGGTTCACTGAAGCTTTCTTT
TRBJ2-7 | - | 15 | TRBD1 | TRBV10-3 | CAISEDRDSTYEQYF | TGTGCCATCAGTGAGGACCGGGACAGCACCTACGAGCAGTACTTC
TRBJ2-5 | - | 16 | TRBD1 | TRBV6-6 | CASSYSGAGGEETQYF | TGTGCCAGCAGTTACTCCGGGGCAGGGGGCGAGGAGACCCAGTACTTC
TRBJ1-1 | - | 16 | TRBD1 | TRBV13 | CASSLWSGQGATEAFF | TGTGCCAGCAGCTTATGGAGCGGGCAGGGGGCCACTGAAGCTTTCTTT
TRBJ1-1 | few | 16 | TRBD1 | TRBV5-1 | CASSLAPTGGNTEAFF | TGCGCCAGCAGCTTGGCCCCGACAGGGGGTAACACTGAAGCTTTCTTT
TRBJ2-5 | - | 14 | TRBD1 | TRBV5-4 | CASSSTGDWETQYF | TGTGCCAGCAGCTCCACAGGGGATTGGGAGACCCAGTACTTC
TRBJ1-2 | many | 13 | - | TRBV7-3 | CASSLVTGEGYTF | TGTGCCAGCAGCTTAGTAACGGGGGAAGGCTACACCTTC
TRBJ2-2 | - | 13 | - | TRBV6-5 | CASSSANTGELFF | TGTGCCAGCAGTTCGGCGAACACCGGGGAGCTGTTTTTT
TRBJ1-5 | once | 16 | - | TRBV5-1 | CASSLGGLNRMEPQHF | TGCGCCAGCAGCTTGGGGGGTTTGAACAGGATGGAGCCCCAGCATTTT